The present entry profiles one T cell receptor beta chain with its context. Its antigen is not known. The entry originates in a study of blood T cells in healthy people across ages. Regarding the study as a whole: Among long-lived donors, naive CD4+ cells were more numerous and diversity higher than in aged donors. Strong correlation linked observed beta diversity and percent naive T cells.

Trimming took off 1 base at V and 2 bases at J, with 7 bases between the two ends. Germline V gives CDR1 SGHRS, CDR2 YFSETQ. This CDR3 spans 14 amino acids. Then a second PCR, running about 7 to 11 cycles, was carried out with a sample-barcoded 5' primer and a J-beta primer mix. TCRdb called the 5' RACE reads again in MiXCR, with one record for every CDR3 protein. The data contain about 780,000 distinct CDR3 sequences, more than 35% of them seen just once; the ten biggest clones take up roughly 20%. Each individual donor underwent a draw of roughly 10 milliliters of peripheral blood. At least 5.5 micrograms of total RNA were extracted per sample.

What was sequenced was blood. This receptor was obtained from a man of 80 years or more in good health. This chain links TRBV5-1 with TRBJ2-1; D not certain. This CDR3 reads CASSLTRTYNEQFF. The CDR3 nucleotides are TGCGCCAGCAGCTTGACACGGACCTACAATGAGCAGTTCTTC.